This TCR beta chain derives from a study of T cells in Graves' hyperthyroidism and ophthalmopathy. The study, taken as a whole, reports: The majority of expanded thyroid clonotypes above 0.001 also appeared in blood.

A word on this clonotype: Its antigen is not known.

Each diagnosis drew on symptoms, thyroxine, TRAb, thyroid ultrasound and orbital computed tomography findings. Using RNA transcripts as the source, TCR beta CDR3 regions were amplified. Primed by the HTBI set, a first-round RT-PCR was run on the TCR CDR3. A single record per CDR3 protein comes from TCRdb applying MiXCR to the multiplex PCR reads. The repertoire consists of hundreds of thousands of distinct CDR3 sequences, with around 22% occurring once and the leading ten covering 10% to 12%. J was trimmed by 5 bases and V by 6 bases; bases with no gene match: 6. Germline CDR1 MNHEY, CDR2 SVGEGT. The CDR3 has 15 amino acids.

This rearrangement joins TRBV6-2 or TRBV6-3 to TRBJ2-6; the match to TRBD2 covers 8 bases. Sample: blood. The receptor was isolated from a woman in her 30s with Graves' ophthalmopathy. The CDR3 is CASRQLAERANVLTF. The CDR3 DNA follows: TGTGCCAGCAGACAACTAGCGGAAAGGGCCAACGTCCTGACTTTC.